These 15 T cell receptor beta chains originate from one sample sequenced in a study of blood T cell repertoires in COVID-19. The method was immunoSEQ multiplex PCR; TCRdb's version includes in-frame clones alone and lacks a portion of them. The sample consists of over 250,000 clones, about nine tenths of them appearing once. Material for sequencing was PBMCs or T cells enriched from blood (not recorded which). The receptors stem from a woman between 18 and 29 years old who had recovered from COVID-19.

This chain connects TRBV5-5 to TRBJ1-1; D uncertain. CDR3 size: 15 residues. The germline V gene has CDR1 SGHKS and CDR2 YYEKEE (reference sequence). Trimming pared 0 bases from V and 0 bases from J, leaving 9 bases between. The CDR3 nucleotides read TGTGCCAGCAGCTTGGAAGCCAGGATGAACACTGAAGCTTTCTTT. Protein product: CASSLEARMNTEAFF.

The chain couples TRBV6-5 to TRBJ2-7; 7 bases line up with TRBD1. The CDR3 has 15 amino acids. V lost 6 bases, J lost 1 base, and 9 bases stayed unmatched. Germline CDR1 MNHEY, CDR2 SVGAGI. The CDR3 DNA reads TGTGCCAGCAGCGGACAGGTATCAACTTCCTACGAGCAGTACTTC. Its translation: CASSGQVSTSYEQYF.

This sequence joins TRBV3-1 (or the pseudogene TRBV3-2) and TRBJ1-1; D gene unclear. In germline, CDR1 is LGHDT, CDR2 YNNKEL (reference sequence). The V end lost 4 bases, the J end lost 10 bases, and 19 bases lay between the germline ends. The CDR3 is 14 residues long. The CDR3: CASSPTDGPLGAFF. The CDR3 DNA reads as TGTGCCAGCAGCCCGACGGACGGACCACTAGGAGCTTTCTTT.

The chain recombines TRBV7-2 with TRBJ1-2; tentative D call: TRBD1 (5 bases). The V gene's germline CDR1 is SGHTA and CDR2 FQGNSA. This CDR3 has 14 amino acids. Trimming removed 5 bases from V and 2 bases from J, with 12 bases in between. CDR3 loop: CASSPGGWNYGYTF. The CDR3 region has the DNA TGTGCCAGCAGCCCGGGGGGGTGGAACTATGGCTACACCTTC.

V is TRBV7-2 and J is TRBJ2-3; 9 bases agree with TRBD2. V was pared by 5 bases and J by 0 bases, with 6 bases of the junction left unmatched. The CDR3 extends over 16 amino acids. The germline gives CDR1 SGHTA, CDR2 FQGNSA. The CDR3 DNA follows: TGTGCCAGCAGCCTTTCAGCGGGGGGTAGCACAGATACGCAGTATTTT. This codes for CASSLSAGGSTDTQYF.

The chain combines TRBV5-8 with TRBJ1-1, with 7 bases that match TRBD1. This CDR3 comprises 14 residues. The junction had 6 bases not matched to a gene; V was cut back by 4 bases and J by 3 bases. The V gene's germline CDR1 is SGHTS and CDR2 YDEGEE. Written as DNA, the CDR3 is TGTGCCAGCAGCCTACAGGGGTCTTACACTGAAGCTTTCTTT. The encoded protein is CASSLQGSYTEAFF. The full variable domain, in which reference TRBV5-8 and TRBJ1-1 provide the parts outside the CDR3, is EAGVTQSPTHLIKTRGQQATLRCSPISGHTSVYWYQQALGLGLQFLLWYDEGEERNRGNFPPRFSGRQFPNYSSELNVNALELEDSALYLCASSLQGSYTEAFFGQGTRLTVV.

The chain recombines TRBV19 with TRBJ1-2; 10 bases fit TRBD1. The V segment lost 5 bases and the J segment 4 bases; nucleotides outside the gene matches: 7. This CDR3 comprises 15 residues. Per the germline V gene, CDR1 is LNHDA and CDR2 is SQIVND (reference sequence). This chain's CDR3 is CASSADRGRLYGYTF. Here the CDR3 DNA reads TGTGCCAGTAGTGCCGACAGGGGGCGCCTCTATGGCTACACCTTC.

This chain joins TRBV14 and TRBJ1-2; TRBD1 is a possible D gene (5 bases). Germline V gene lookup returns CDR1 SGHDN and CDR2 FVKESK. CDR3 length equals 13 residues. V was trimmed by 6 bases and J by 3 bases, leaving 11 bases between them. The DNA of the CDR3 is TGTGCCAGCAGACTCGAAGGGGACTATGGCTACACCTTC. Its protein is CASRLEGDYGYTF. The entire variable domain, with the rest obtained from reference TRBV14 and TRBJ1-2, is as follows: EAGVTQFPSHSVIEKGQTVTLRCDPISGHDNLYWYRRVMGKEIKFLLHFVKESKQDESGMPNNRFLAERTGGTYSTLKVQPAELEDSGVYFCASRLEGDYGYTFGSGTRLTVV.

The chain is built from TRBV7-3 and TRBJ2-1; D perhaps matches TRBD1 (6 bases). Trimming took 0 bases from V and 5 from J, leaving 11 bases between them. Germline V gene sequence: CDR1 SGHTA, CDR2 FQGTGA. The CDR3 has 15 residues. The CDR3 sequence: CASSLTRGTHNEQFF. CDR3 nucleotide sequence: TGTGCCAGCAGCTTAACCAGGGGTACCCACAATGAGCAGTTCTTC.

The chain employs TRBV5-5 and TRBJ2-7; TRBD2 aligns across 10 bases. This CDR3 region has 15 residues. The germline CDR1 and CDR2 sequences are SGHKS and YYEKEE (reference sequence). V lost 2 bases to trimming and J lost 2 bases; unmatched junction nucleotides: 4. The CDR3 coding sequence is TGTGCCAGCAGCTTCAGTAGCGGGGGGCCCTACGAGCAGTACTTC. Translated, it gives CASSFSSGGPYEQYF.

The chain combines TRBV28 with TRBJ1-1; D not certain. CDR1 is MDHEN and CDR2 is SYDVKM in the germline V gene. The CDR3 is 14 residues long. Deletions cut 6 bases from V and 0 bases from J, with 11 bases between. The CDR3: CASSVPGMNTEAFF. CDR3 DNA: TGTGCCAGCAGCGTCCCGGGGATGAACACTGAAGCTTTCTTT.

The chain joins TRBV2 to TRBJ1-1, with D perhaps TRBD1 (6 bases). Trimming took 8 bases from V and 2 from J, leaving 9 bases between them. Germline values: CDR1 SNHLY, CDR2 FYNNEI. This CDR3 region has 12 residues. The CDR3 is CASPGGNTEAFF. In nucleotides, the CDR3 is TGTGCCAGCCCGGGGGGCAACACTGAAGCTTTCTTT.

This clone was seen just once. This chain joins TRBV27 and TRBJ1-5, with D hard to call. CDR1 MNHEY and CDR2 SMNVEV come from the germline V gene (reference sequence). This CDR3 comprises 15 residues. V lost 2 bases, J lost 0 bases, and 8 bases lay in between. CDR3 in DNA: TGTGCCAGCAGTTTACTGGCAAATAGCAATCAGCCCCAGCATTTT. It encodes CASSLLANSNQPQHF.

The count of this clone is one. The genes are TRBV23-1 and TRBJ2-7; TRBD1 matches at 11 bases. TRBV23-1 is noted as an ORF with a role that remains uncertain. This CDR3 is 15 amino acids long. V lost 3 bases to trimming and J lost 2 bases; unmatched junction nucleotides: 3. The CDR3 nucleotides are TGCGCCAGCAGTCACGGGACAGGGGGGGCCTACGAGCAGTACTTC. Residues: CASSHGTGGAYEQYF.

The V and J genes are TRBV10-3 and TRBJ2-7; TRBD2 might be the D (7 bases). V lost 4 bases and J lost 4, with 14 bases in between. The CDR3 is made up of 14 amino acids. Germline CDR1 and CDR2: ENHRY and SYGVKD. The CDR3 sequence: CAISAAGARYEQYF. The CDR3 nucleotides are TGTGCCATCAGTGCTGCGGGGGCTCGGTACGAGCAGTACTTC.